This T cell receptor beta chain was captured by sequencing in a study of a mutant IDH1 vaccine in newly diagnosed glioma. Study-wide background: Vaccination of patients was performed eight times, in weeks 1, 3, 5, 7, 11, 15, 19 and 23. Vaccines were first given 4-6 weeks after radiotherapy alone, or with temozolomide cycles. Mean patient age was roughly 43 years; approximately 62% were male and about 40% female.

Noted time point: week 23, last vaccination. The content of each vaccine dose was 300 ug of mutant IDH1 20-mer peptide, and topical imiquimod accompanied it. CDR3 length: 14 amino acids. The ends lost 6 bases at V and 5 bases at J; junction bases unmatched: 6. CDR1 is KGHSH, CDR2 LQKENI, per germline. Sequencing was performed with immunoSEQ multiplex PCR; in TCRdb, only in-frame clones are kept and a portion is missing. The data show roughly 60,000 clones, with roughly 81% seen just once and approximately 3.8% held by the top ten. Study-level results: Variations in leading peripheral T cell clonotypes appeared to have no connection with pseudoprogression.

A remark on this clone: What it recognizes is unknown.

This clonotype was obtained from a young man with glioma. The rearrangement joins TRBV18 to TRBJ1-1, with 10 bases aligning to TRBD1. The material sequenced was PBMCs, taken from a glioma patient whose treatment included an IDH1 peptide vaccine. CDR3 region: CASSQGQGRTEAFF. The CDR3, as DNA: TGTGCCAGCTCCCAGGGACAGGGGAGAACTGAAGCTTTCTTT.